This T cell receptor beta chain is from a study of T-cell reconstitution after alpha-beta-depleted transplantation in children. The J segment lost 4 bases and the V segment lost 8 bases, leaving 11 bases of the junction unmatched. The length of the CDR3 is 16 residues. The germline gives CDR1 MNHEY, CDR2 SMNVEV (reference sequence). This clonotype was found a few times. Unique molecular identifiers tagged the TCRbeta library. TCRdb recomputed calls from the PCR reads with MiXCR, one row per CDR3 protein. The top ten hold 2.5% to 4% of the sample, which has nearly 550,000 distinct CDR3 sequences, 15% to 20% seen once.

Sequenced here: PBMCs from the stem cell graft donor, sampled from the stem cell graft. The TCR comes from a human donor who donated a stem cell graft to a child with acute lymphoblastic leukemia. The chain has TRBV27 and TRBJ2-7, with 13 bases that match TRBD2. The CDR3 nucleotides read TGTGCCAGCCGGGGGGGACTAGCGGGATATGCATACGAGCAGTACTTC. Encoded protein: CASRGGLAGYAYEQYF.